This TCR beta chain derives from a study of blood T cell repertoires in COVID-19. The repertoire was sequenced with immunoSEQ multiplex PCR; TCRdb's copy has only in-frame clones and lacks some. This sample has about 400,000 clones, with 87% found just once. Looked up from germline, CDR1 is SEHNR and CDR2 is FQNEAQ (reference sequence). CDR3 length equals 18 residues. Unmatched junction bases numbered 14, after V lost 5 bases and J lost 5 bases. The sample taken for sequencing was PBMCs or T cells enriched from blood (not recorded which). The chain is built from TRBV7-9 and TRBJ2-1; TRBD2 agrees at 11 bases. The sequence was obtained from a young woman with acute COVID-19. CDR3 nucleotide sequence: TGTGCCAGCAGCCAGCCTAGCGGGAGGTTAATAAGCGACAATGAGCAGTTCTTC. Encoded protein: CASSQPSGRLISDNEQFF.